These 6 T cell receptor beta chains originate from one sample sequenced in a study of read filtering for tumor transcriptome and immune sequencing. From about 0.4 ug of RNA, a library with molecular barcoded alpha/delta and beta/gamma adaptors was made. A single record per CDR3 protein comes from TCRdb applying MiXCR to the reads. The data contain about 58,000 distinct CDR3 sequences, 9% to 15% of them seen just once; the ten biggest clones take up 16%. The sequenced sample consisted of a population of CD138-negative cells sorted from bone marrow. These receptor sequences come from a donor over 35 with multiple myeloma.

About this clonotype: The junction differs from germline at one of its ends, possibly a read error. The chain employs TRBV5-1 and TRBJ2-2; D uncertain. CDR1 SGHRS and CDR2 YFSETQ come from the germline V gene. The CDR3 sequence is 15 residues long. CDR3 DNA sequence: TGCACCAGCAGCTTGGATAGTCAGTACACCGGGGAGCTGTTTTTT. Translated: CTSSLDSQYTGELFF.

This clonotype was seen more than once but under ten times. A much larger clone differs from this one at a single base, so this may be a read error. The chain links TRBV14 to TRBJ1-2; D possibly corresponds to TRBD1 (6 bases). The CDR3 is 15 residues long. Germline values: CDR1 SGHDN, CDR2 FVKESK. The CDR3 spells CASSQALQGNYGYAF. The CDR3 DNA reads as TGTGCCAGCAGCCAAGCTTTGCAGGGGAACTATGGCTACGCCTTC.

Many counts were recorded for this clonotype. V usage is TRBV20-1 and J usage is TRBJ1-3, with D possibly matching TRBD1 (5 bases). V gave up 6 bases and J gave up 3 bases, with 12 bases separating them. The CDR3 length is 13 residues. Germline V CDR1 and CDR2: DFQATT, SNEGSKA (reference sequence). CDR3: CSAPDIFGNTIYF. Written as DNA, the CDR3 is TGCAGTGCCCCGGACATCTTTGGAAACACCATATATTTT.

This clonotype came up many times. V and J are TRBV5-1 and TRBJ2-5; 9 bases are shared with TRBD1. Germline lookup yields CDR1 SGHRS and CDR2 YFSETQ. This CDR3 has 15 residues. V was clipped by 5 bases and J by 4 bases; unmatched bases: 9. The CDR3 region is CASRVGQGFGETQYF. CDR3 nucleotide sequence: TGCGCCAGCAGGGTCGGACAGGGGTTTGGAGAGACCCAGTACTTC.

Note on this clonotype: Being one base from a much bigger clone, this may be a read error. V and J are TRBV7-9 and TRBJ1-6; 7 bases are a match to TRBD1. CDR3 length: 19 amino acids. Germline V gene data show CDR1 as SEHNR and CDR2 as FQNEAQ (reference sequence). CDR3 DNA sequence: TGTGCCAGCAGCTTAGAGAGACAGGGCCTCAGCTCCTATAATTCACCCCGCCACTTT. Protein sequence: CASSLERQGLSSYNSPRHF.

In its sample, this clonotype was seen many times. Here the CDR3 DNA reads TGTGCCAGCAGCATCGGACTAGCGGGGTACGAGCAGTACTTC. Translation: CASSIGLAGYEQYF. The V and J genes are TRBV11-2 and TRBJ2-7; 12 bases are a match to TRBD2. CDR1 SGHAT and CDR2 FQNNGV come from the germline V gene. The CDR3 runs to 14 residues. J was trimmed by 4 bases and V by 5 bases; bases with no gene match: 3.